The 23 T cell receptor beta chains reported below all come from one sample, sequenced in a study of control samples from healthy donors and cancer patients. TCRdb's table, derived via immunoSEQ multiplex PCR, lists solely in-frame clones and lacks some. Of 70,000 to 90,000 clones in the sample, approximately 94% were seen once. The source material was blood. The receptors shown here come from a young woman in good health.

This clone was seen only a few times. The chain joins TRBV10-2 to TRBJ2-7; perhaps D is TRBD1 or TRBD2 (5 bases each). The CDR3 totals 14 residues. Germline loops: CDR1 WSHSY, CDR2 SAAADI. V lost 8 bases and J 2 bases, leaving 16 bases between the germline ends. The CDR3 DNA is TGCGCCAGCTCATTCTCTGGGACCGCCTACGAGCAGTACTTC. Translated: CASSFSGTAYEQYF.

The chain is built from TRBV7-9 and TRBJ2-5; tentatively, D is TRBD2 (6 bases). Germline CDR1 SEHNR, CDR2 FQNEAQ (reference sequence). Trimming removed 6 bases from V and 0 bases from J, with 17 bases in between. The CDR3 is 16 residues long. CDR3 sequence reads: CASSPGTLQYQETQYF. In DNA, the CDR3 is TGTGCCAGCAGTCCCGGGACTCTCCAGTACCAAGAGACCCAGTACTTC.

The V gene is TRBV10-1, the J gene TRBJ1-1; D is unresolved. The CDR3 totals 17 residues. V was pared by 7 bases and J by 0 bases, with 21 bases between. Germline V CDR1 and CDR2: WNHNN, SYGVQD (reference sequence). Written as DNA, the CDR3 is TGCGCCAGCACCGATAGACTAAGTGGACGGCTGAACACTGAAGCTTTCTTT. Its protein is CASTDRLSGRLNTEAFF.

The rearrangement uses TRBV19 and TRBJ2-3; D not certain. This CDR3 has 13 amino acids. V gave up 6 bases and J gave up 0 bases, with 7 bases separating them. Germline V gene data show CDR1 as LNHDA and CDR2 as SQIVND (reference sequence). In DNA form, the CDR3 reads TGTGCCAGTAGGGCGGAGAGCACAGATACGCAGTATTTT. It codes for CASRAESTDTQYF.

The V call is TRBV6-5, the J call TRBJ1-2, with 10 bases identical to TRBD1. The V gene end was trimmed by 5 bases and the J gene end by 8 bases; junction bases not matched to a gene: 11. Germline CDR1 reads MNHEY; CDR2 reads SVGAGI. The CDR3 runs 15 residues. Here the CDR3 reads CASSREPGQGTGYTF. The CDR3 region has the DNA TGTGCCAGCAGTCGAGAACCGGGACAGGGGACCGGCTACACCTTC.

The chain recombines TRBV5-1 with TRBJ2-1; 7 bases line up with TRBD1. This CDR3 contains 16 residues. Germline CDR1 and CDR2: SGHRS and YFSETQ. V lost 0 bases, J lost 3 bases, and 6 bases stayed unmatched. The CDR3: CASSLAGTVFYNEQFF. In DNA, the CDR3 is TGCGCCAGCAGCTTGGCGGGGACAGTATTCTACAATGAGCAGTTCTTC.

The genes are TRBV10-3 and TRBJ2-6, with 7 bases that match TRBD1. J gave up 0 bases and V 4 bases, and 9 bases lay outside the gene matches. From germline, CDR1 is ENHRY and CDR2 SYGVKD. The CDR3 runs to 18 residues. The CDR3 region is CAISVIRDSDSGANVLTF. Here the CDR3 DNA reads TGTGCCATCAGTGTTATCCGGGACAGCGACTCTGGGGCCAACGTCCTGACTTTC.

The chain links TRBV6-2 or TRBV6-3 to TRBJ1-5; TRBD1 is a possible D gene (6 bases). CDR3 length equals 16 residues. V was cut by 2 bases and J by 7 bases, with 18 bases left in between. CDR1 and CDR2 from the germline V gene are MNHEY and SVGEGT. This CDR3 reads CASSYGDNRESQPQHF. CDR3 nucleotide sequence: TGTGCCAGCAGTTACGGGGACAACAGGGAAAGCCAGCCCCAGCATTTT.

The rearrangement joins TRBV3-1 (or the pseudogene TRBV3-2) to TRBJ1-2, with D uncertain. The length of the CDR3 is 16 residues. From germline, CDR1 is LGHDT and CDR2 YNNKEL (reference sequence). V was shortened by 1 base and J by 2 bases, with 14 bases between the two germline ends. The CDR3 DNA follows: TGTGCCAGCAGCCAAGTCCTTCGGGGTTGGAACTATGGCTACACCTTC. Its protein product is CASSQVLRGWNYGYTF.

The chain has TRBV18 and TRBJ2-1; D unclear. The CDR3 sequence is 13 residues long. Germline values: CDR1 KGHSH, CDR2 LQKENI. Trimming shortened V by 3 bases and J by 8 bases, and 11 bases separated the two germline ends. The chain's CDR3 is CASSPDSSDEQFF. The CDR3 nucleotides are TGTGCCAGCTCACCCGACTCTTCGGATGAGCAGTTCTTC.

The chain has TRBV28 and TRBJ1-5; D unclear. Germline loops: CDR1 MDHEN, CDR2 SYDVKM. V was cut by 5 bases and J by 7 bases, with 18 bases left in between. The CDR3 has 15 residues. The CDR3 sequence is CASSPWAGIHQPQHF. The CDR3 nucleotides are TGTGCCAGCAGTCCATGGGCCGGGATCCACCAGCCCCAGCATTTT.

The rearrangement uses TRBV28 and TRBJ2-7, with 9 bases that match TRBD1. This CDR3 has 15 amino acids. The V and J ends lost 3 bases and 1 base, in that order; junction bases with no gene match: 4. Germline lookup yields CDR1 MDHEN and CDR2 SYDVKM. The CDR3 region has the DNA TGTGCCAGCAGTTTTCTTGGACAGGGGTCCTACGAGCAGTACTTC. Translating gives CASSFLGQGSYEQYF.

As DNA, the CDR3 is TGTGCCATCAGTCTTGACAGCTACAATTCACCCCTCCACTTT. As protein: CAISLDSYNSPLHF. This sequence joins TRBV10-3 and TRBJ1-6; the D gene is possibly TRBD1 (5 bases). Germline CDR1 is ENHRY and CDR2 is SYGVKD. This CDR3 has 14 amino acids. V dropped 5 bases and J dropped 7 bases, with 12 bases sitting between them.

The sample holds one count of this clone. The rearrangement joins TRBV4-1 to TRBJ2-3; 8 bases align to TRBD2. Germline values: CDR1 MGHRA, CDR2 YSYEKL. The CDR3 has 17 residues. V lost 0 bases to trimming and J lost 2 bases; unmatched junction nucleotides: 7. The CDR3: CASSQDGSGGFTDTQYF. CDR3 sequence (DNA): TGCGCCAGCAGCCAAGATGGATCGGGGGGGTTCACAGATACGCAGTATTTT.

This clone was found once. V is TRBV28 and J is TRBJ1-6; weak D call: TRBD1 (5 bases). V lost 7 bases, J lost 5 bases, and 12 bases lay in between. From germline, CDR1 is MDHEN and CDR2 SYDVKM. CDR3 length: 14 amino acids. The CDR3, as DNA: TGTGCCAGCATGGTTCGACAGAATAATTCACCCCTCCACTTT. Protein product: CASMVRQNNSPLHF.

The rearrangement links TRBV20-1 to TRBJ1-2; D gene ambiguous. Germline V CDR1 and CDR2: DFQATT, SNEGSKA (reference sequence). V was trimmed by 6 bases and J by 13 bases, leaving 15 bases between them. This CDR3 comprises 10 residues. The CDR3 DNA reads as TGCAGTGCCACCTCGGGTAGACTCACCTTC. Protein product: CSATSGRLTF.

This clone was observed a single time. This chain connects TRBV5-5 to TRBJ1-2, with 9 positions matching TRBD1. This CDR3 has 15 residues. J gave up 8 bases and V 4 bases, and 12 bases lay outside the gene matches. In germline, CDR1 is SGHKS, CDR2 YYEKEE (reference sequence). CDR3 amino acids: CASSRALTGGWGYTF. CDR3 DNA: TGTGCCAGCAGCCGAGCGCTTACAGGGGGCTGGGGCTACACCTTC.

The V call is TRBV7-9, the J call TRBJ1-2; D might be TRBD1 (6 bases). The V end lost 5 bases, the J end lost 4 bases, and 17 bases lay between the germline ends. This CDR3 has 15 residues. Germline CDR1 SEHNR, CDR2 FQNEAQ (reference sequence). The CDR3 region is CASSPRDTAGYGYTF. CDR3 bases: TGTGCCAGCAGCCCCCGGGACACCGCGGGCTATGGCTACACCTTC.

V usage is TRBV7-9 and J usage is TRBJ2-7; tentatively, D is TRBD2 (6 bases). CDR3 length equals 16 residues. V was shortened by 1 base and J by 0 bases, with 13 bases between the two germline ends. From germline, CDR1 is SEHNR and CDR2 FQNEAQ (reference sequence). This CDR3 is CASSLDRGVVSYEQYF. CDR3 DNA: TGTGCCAGCAGCTTAGACCGCGGGGTGGTCTCCTACGAGCAGTACTTC.

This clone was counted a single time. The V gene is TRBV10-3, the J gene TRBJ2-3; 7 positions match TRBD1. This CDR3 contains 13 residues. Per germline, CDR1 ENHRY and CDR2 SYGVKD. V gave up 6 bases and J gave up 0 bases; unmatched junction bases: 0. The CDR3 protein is CAIRTGSTDTQYF. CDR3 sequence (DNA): TGTGCCATCAGGACAGGGAGCACAGATACGCAGTATTTT.

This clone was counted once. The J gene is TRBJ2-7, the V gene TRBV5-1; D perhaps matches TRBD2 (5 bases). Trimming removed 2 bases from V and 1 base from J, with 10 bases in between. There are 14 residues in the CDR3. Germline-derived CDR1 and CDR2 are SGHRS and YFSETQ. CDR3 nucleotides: TGCGCCAGCAGCTTTACTAGACTGTCCTACGAGCAGTACTTC. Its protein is CASSFTRLSYEQYF.

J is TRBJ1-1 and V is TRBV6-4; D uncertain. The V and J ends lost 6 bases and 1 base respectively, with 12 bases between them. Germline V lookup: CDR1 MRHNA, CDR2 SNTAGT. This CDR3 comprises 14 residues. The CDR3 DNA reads TGTGCCAGCAGGCTCGTAGCAGGGAACACTGAAGCTTTCTTT. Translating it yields CASRLVAGNTEAFF.

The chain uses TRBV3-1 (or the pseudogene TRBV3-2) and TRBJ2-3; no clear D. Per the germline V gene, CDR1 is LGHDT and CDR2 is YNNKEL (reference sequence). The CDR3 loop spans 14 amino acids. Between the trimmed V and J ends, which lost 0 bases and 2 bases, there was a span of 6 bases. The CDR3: CASSQDTATDTQYF. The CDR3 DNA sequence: TGTGCCAGCAGCCAAGACACGGCCACAGATACGCAGTATTTT.